This T cell receptor (beta chain) appears in the sequencing data of a study of cytomegalovirus exposure and HLA in healthy donors. Study details: HLA-typed donors were the source of about 85 million unique TCRs, which an early data release held.

The PCR employed 60 Vbeta primers together with 13 Jbeta primers. Produced via immunoSEQ multiplex PCR; TCRdb's table is partial and in-frame only. The clone table shows tens of thousands of clones, with the ten largest holding roughly 4.7%. Remarks on this clone: The antigen is not known.

Germline CDR1 and CDR2: LNHNV and YYDKDF (reference sequence). CDR3 size: 18 residues. Trimming removed 0 bases from V and 0 bases from J; junction bases left unmatched: 7. Study results and limitations: A few chains tied to CMV proved CMV antigen-specific in vitro.

Sequenced sample: PBMCs. The chain couples TRBV15 to TRBJ2-1; 8 bases fit TRBD2. This clonotype originated in a woman aged 40-49 years in good health and CMV-seropositive. CDR3 loop: CATSRDVPGGSSYNEQFF. CDR3 bases: TGTGCCACCAGCAGAGATGTCCCGGGGGGGTCCTCCTACAATGAGCAGTTCTTC.